Each of the 13 T cell receptor beta chains below was sequenced from the same sample in a study of tumor-infiltrating lymphocytes in oesophageal squamous cell carcinoma. From the PCR reads, TCRdb called clonotypes with MiXCR, one entry per CDR3 protein. The table has 20,000 or so distinct CDR3 sequences, around 41% seen once. Sequences were obtained from esophageal tumor tissue. These receptors were obtained from a male donor with esophageal squamous cell carcinoma.

This clonotype was observed a handful of times. The chain recombines TRBV11-2 with TRBJ2-3; D uncertain. CDR1 is SGHAT and CDR2 is FQNNGV in the germline V gene. With 5 bases removed from V and 3 bases from J, the gap between germline ends came to 15 bases. This CDR3 region has 15 residues. CDR3 in amino acids: CASSARPLRTDTQYF. The CDR3 bases are TGTGCCAGCAGCGCAAGGCCCTTAAGGACAGATACGCAGTATTTT.

This chain joins TRBV5-3 and TRBJ2-1; 10 bases fit TRBD2. TRBV5-3 counts as an open reading frame of uncertain function. The CDR3 consists of 16 residues. V dropped 8 bases and J dropped 5; count of bases not matched to a gene: 13. The CDR3 spells CASSRGLAGENNEQFF. The CDR3 DNA reads TGTGCCAGCAGTCGGGGGCTAGCGGGAGAGAACAATGAGCAGTTCTTC.

This clonotype showed up just a few times. The CDR3 is CASSKGTSGRETQYF. In DNA form, the CDR3 reads TGTGCCAGCAGCAAAGGGACTAGCGGGAGGGAGACCCAGTACTTC. This rearrangement joins TRBV7-2 to TRBJ2-3; TRBD2 aligns across 15 bases. The end of the DNA is better explained by TRBJ2-5, so the J call may be wrong. The CDR3 runs to 15 residues. Germline CDR1 reads SGHTA; CDR2 reads FQGNSA.

This clonotype turned up a few times. This chain uses TRBV7-2 with TRBJ1-2, with D unresolved. Germline values: CDR1 SGHTA, CDR2 FQGNSA. Trimming stripped 1 base from V and 1 base from J, with 7 bases between. The CDR3 spans 14 residues. The DNA for the CDR3 is TGTGCCAGCAGCTTAGGTCCCGGTAACTATGGCTACACCTTC. Its translation is CASSLGPGNYGYTF. The complete variable domain, with remaining parts taken from reference TRBV7-2 and TRBJ1-2, reads GAGVSQSPSNKVTEKGKDVELRCDPISGHTALYWYRQSLGQGLEFLIYFQGNSAPDKSGLPSDRFSAERTGGSVSTLTIQRTQQEDSAVYLCASSLGPGNYGYTFGSGTRLTVV.

This clonotype was seen ten or more times. This chain links TRBV12-3 or TRBV12-4 with TRBJ2-7; D gene ambiguous. V was pared by 4 bases and J by 6 bases, with 10 bases between. The CDR3 spans 12 residues. The CDR3 is CASSSRTGEQYF. CDR3 bases: TGTGCCAGCAGTTCCCGGACGGGCGAGCAGTACTTC.

This clonotype was seen only a few times. Since the CDR3 does not end with the conserved phenylalanine or tryptophan, this likely comes from a read error. The DNA is omitted, as the CDR3 cannot be located on it reliably, and the CDR3 follows TCRdb's listing. This rearrangement joins TRBV7-3 to TRBJ2-4; TRBD1 is the table's D call and was not checked against the DNA. The germline V gene encodes CDR1 SGHTA and CDR2 FQGTGA. The CDR3 is 18 residues long, ends included. The CDR3 here is CASTSRTGLHNSPLHFGN.

There are many counts of this clonotype. The chain uses TRBV6-6 and TRBJ2-6, with 10 bases aligning to TRBD1. Germline CDR1 is MNHNY and CDR2 is SVGAGI (reference sequence). The junction had 13 bases not matched to a gene; V was cut back by 5 bases and J by 3 bases. The CDR3 loop spans 19 amino acids. CDR3 sequence reads: CASSTRDRGQRGGANVLTF. The CDR3 nucleotides read TGTGCCAGCAGTACTCGGGACAGGGGCCAAAGGGGTGGGGCCAACGTCCTGACTTTC.

This clonotype was detected a few times. The V gene is TRBV7-3, the J gene TRBJ2-3; D is possibly TRBD1 or TRBD2 (6 bases each). CDR1 and CDR2 from the germline V gene are SGHTA and FQGTGA. This CDR3 region has 13 residues. The CDR3 loop reads CATGGGYTDTQYF. The CDR3 DNA sequence: TGTGCTACCGGAGGGGGATACACAGATACGCAGTATTTT.

This clonotype was seen ten or more times. The final CDR3 position lacks the conserved phenylalanine or tryptophan, pointing to a likely read error. Because the CDR3's place on the DNA is in doubt, the DNA is left out and the CDR3 is given as listed by TCRdb. The genes are TRBV7-3 and TRBJ2-6; TRBD1 is the table's D call, not checked against the DNA. The CDR3 has 8 residues if both end residues are counted. CDR1 is SGHTA, CDR2 FQGTGA, per germline. The CDR3 is CASSLGGQ.

With regard to this clonotype: A much larger clone lies a single base off, so this may be a read error. The genes are TRBV9 and TRBJ2-1, with a weak D call TRBD2 (8 bases). TRBJ2-7 matches the DNA end more closely, so the J call is doubtful. This CDR3 contains 18 residues. In germline, CDR1 is SGDLS, CDR2 YYNGEE. In DNA, the CDR3 is TGTGCCAGCAGCGTAGCTCAGACCAGCGGGAGCTCACAGGGGGAGCAGTACTTC. It is translated as CASSVAQTSGSSQGEQYF.

The V call is TRBV7-8, the J call TRBJ1-2, with 7 bases fitting TRBD1. Matching the DNA end better, TRBJ2-1 makes the J call doubtful. The CDR3 runs 12 residues. The germline V gene encodes CDR1 SGHVS and CDR2 FQNEAQ. The CDR3 DNA follows: TGTGCCAGCAGCCTCGACAGGGCAGAGCAGTTCTTC. Amino acids: CASSLDRAEQFF.

This clonotype occurred a few times. The chain carries TRBV20-1 and TRBJ2-5, with D unresolved. The CDR3 consists of 13 residues. V shed 5 bases and J shed 1 base, with 11 bases lying between them. Germline V gene data show CDR1 as DFQATT and CDR2 as SNEGSKA (reference sequence). The CDR3 loop is CSARVSPQETQYF. The CDR3 bases are TGCAGTGCTCGCGTCTCTCCCCAAGAGACCCAGTACTTC.

This clonotype was seen many times. J is TRBJ2-7 and V is TRBV27, with 8 bases matching TRBD1. Trimming removed 7 bases from V and 5 bases from J; junction bases left unmatched: 16. Germline CDR1 MNHEY, CDR2 SMNVEV (reference sequence). The CDR3 extends over 16 amino acids. This CDR3 reads CASTLDGTGGKNEQYF. CDR3 coding DNA: TGTGCCAGCACCTTAGATGGGACAGGAGGAAAAAACGAGCAGTACTTC.